These 19 T cell receptor beta chains originate from one sample sequenced in a study of T cells in Graves' hyperthyroidism and ophthalmopathy. RNA transcripts provided the source from which TCR beta CDR3 regions were amplified. First-round RT-PCR targeting the TCR CDR3 was performed with the HTBI primer set. A single record per CDR3 protein comes from TCRdb applying MiXCR to the multiplex PCR reads. The table has 500,000 to 800,000 distinct CDR3 sequences, about 45% seen once. The source material was peripheral blood or thyroid tissue (not recorded which). The receptors were sampled from an adult man with Graves' disease, either hyperthyroidism or ophthalmopathy (not recorded which).

Ten or more counts support this clonotype. The V gene is TRBV24-1, the J gene TRBJ1-5, with unresolved D. Looked up from germline, CDR1 is KGHDR and CDR2 is SFDVKD. V gave up 4 bases and J gave up 6 bases, with 12 bases separating them. The CDR3 sequence is 14 residues long. CDR3 residues: CATSDPTATQPQHF. The CDR3 DNA is TGTGCCACCAGTGACCCGACCGCGACTCAGCCCCAGCATTTT.

This chain joins TRBV9 and TRBJ2-3; 8 bases are a match to TRBD1. The junction had 10 bases not matched to a gene; V was cut back by 3 bases and J by 7 bases. This CDR3 spans 15 amino acids. CDR1 is SGDLS, CDR2 YYNGEE, per germline. CDR3 DNA sequence: TGTGCCAGCAGCGCGACAGGGGAAGGGGTAAATACGCAGTATTTT. It specifies CASSATGEGVNTQYF.

This clonotype came up many times. The J gene is TRBJ1-3, the V gene TRBV29-1, with D perhaps TRBD1 (6 bases). This CDR3 contains 14 residues. With 5 bases removed from V and 0 bases from J, the gap between germline ends came to 11 bases. Germline lookup yields CDR1 SQVTM and CDR2 ANQGSEA. CDR3 nucleotide sequence: TGCAGCGTTATCACAGGGTCCTCTGGAAACACCATATATTTT. This codes for CSVITGSSGNTIYF.

At least ten counts were recorded for this clonotype. CDR3 sequence: CASSVDRTNEKLFF. The CDR3 coding sequence is TGTGCCAGCAGCGTCGACAGGACTAATGAAAAACTGTTTTTT. The chain carries TRBV7-2 and TRBJ1-4; D perhaps matches TRBD1 (6 bases). The germline CDR1 and CDR2 sequences are SGHTA and FQGNSA. The CDR3 length is 14 residues. Trimming removed 5 bases at V and 2 bases at J, with 9 bases between.

About this clonotype: Just one base apart from a much larger clone, this may be a read error. V and J are TRBV19 and TRBJ2-5, with 8 bases aligning to TRBD1. Germline assignment: CDR1 LNHDA and CDR2 SQIVND (reference sequence). This CDR3 is 13 amino acids long. The CDR3 DNA is TGTGACAGTAGTAGGACAGGGCAGGAGACCCAGTACTTC. Translated, it gives CDSSRTGQETQYF.

Notes on this clonotype: One base away lies a much larger clone, so this may be a sequencing read error. This sequence joins TRBV20-1 and TRBJ2-5, with D possibly matching TRBD2 (5 bases). The germline V gene has CDR1 DFQATT and CDR2 SNEGSKA (reference sequence). The CDR3 runs 14 residues. CDR3 nucleotide sequence: TGCAGTGCTAGGGGTGGGCTAGCACAAGAGACCCAGTGCTTC. Protein: CSARGGLAQETQCF.

A word on this clonotype: A read error may produce the germline difference seen at one junction end. The chain joins TRBV10-3 to TRBJ1-2; D may be TRBD1 (6 bases). Germline assignment: CDR1 ENHRY and CDR2 SYGVKD. The CDR3 consists of 17 residues. This chain's CDR3 is CASSGEWGPGDFYGYTF. Here the CDR3 DNA reads TGTGCCAGCAGTGGAGAATGGGGGCCAGGTGATTTCTATGGCTACACCTTC.

This chain joins TRBV5-6 and TRBJ1-1; the D gene is possibly TRBD1 (5 bases). The CDR3 runs to 14 residues. Germline CDR1 SGHDT, CDR2 YYEEEE. V was pared by 3 bases and J by 0 bases, with 9 bases between. The chain's CDR3 is CASSWGNLNTEAFF. DNA for the CDR3: TGTGCCAGCAGCTGGGGGAACTTGAACACTGAAGCTTTCTTT.

The sample holds many counts of this clonotype. The chain has TRBV2 and TRBJ1-1; perhaps TRBD1 as D (6 bases). Trimming took off 9 bases at V and 2 bases at J, with 16 bases between the two ends. This CDR3 is 14 amino acids long. Per the germline V gene, CDR1 is SNHLY and CDR2 is FYNNEI. The DNA of the CDR3 is TGTGCCAGTGTTAGGGACAACGCCAACACTGAAGCTTTCTTT. Protein: CASVRDNANTEAFF.

J is TRBJ1-2 and V is TRBV20-1, with D uncertain. The CDR3 spans 13 residues. The germline V and J ends were trimmed by 5 bases and 5 bases, with 15 bases remaining between them. Per the germline V gene, CDR1 is DFQATT and CDR2 is SNEGSKA (reference sequence). CDR3 DNA: TGCAGTGCTTCCCCGAATCTCGGATATGGCTACACCTTC. Amino acid sequence: CSASPNLGYGYTF.

This clonotype came up once. This sequence joins TRBV29-1 and TRBJ1-1; 9 bases are a match to TRBD1. The CDR3 is 13 amino acids. Trimming cost V 7 bases and J 7 bases; bases outside gene matches: 10. The germline V gene encodes CDR1 SQVTM and CDR2 ANQGSEA. The CDR3 loop is CSGLGQGEVEAFF. The CDR3, as DNA: TGCAGCGGACTGGGACAGGGCGAGGTTGAAGCTTTCTTT.

The V call is TRBV10-3, the J call TRBJ1-5, with no clear D. The germline CDR1 and CDR2 sequences are ENHRY and SYGVKD. CDR3 size: 15 residues. V lost 4 bases, J lost 5 bases, and 15 bases lay in between. The CDR3 DNA reads as TGTGCCATCAGTGCTAATCGACTGGAAGATCAGCCCCAGCATTTT. As protein: CAISANRLEDQPQHF.

The chain uses TRBV19 and TRBJ1-1; D unresolved. V was pared by 3 bases and J by 11 bases, with 10 bases between. The CDR3 is made up of 11 amino acids. The germline CDR1 and CDR2 sequences are LNHDA and SQIVND (reference sequence). The CDR3 region has the DNA TGTGCCAGTAGTATGTCTGGAGAGGCTTTCTTT. Amino acids: CASSMSGEAFF. Complete variable domain (other parts from reference TRBV19 and TRBJ1-1): DGGITQSPKYLFRKEGQNVTLSCEQNLNHDAMYWYRQDPGQGLRLIYYSQIVNDFQKGDIAEGYSVSREKKESFPLTVTSAQKNPTAFYLCASSMSGEAFFGQGTRLTVV.

As to this clonotype: A much larger clone differs from this one at a single base, so this may be a read error. V gene TRBV9 combines with J gene TRBJ1-1, with D perhaps TRBD1 (6 bases). Germline lookup yields CDR1 SGDLS and CDR2 YYNGEE. V lost 2 bases and J lost 4, with 15 bases in between. The CDR3 runs 15 residues. CDR3 in amino acids: CASSVWGGAGTEAFF. The CDR3 nucleotides are TGTGCCAGCAGCGTGTGGGGGGGCGCGGGCACTGAAGCTTTCTTT.

Regarding this clonotype: Mismatch with germline at one junction end may stem from a read error. V gene TRBV7-9 combines with J gene TRBJ1-1; D unresolved. Germline loops: CDR1 SEHNR, CDR2 FQNEAQ (reference sequence). The CDR3 consists of 13 residues. The CDR3 loop is CASSVYRDTKAFF. Here the CDR3 DNA reads TGTGCCAGCAGCGTATACAGAGACACTAAAGCTTTCTTT.

The chain recombines TRBV15 with TRBJ2-6; the D gene could be TRBD1 or TRBD2 (6 bases each). CDR3 length equals 16 residues. V shed 10 bases and J shed 0 bases, with 16 bases lying between them. Germline V CDR1 and CDR2: LNHNV, YYDKDF (reference sequence). CDR3 region: CASSYKGGSGANVLTF. The CDR3 region has the DNA TGTGCCAGCAGTTACAAGGGGGGCTCTGGGGCCAACGTCCTGACTTTC.

This chain joins TRBV7-2 and TRBJ2-2; 8 bases fit TRBD1. The V gene's germline CDR1 is SGHTA and CDR2 FQGNSA. The CDR3 runs 16 residues. V lost 0 bases and J lost 0; bases outside the gene matches: 0. The CDR3 DNA reads as TGTGCCAGCAGCTTAGCACAGGGGGCGAACACCGGGGAGCTGTTTTTT. Protein product: CASSLAQGANTGELFF.

The V gene is TRBV2, the J gene TRBJ1-4, with D perhaps matching TRBD1 (5 bases). Germline V gene data show CDR1 as SNHLY and CDR2 as FYNNEI. The CDR3 spans 14 residues. The V end lost 6 bases, the J end lost 12 bases, and 20 bases lay between the germline ends. CDR3 nucleotides: TGTGCCAGCAGCCAGACAGCAACTAACGAAGAACTGTTTTTT. Translation: CASSQTATNEELFF. Supplemented by reference TRBV2 and TRBJ1-4, the full variable domain reads EPEVTQTPSHQVTQMGQEVILRCVPISNHLYFYWYRQILGQKVEFLVSFYNNEISEKSEIFDDQFSVERPDGSNFTLKIRSTKLEDSAMYFCASSQTATNEELFFGSGTQLSVL.

This chain uses TRBV2 with TRBJ2-7; either TRBD1 or TRBD2 may fit D (6 bases each). This CDR3 is 12 amino acids long. CDR1 SNHLY and CDR2 FYNNEI come from the germline V gene. Trimming stripped 7 bases from V and 7 bases from J, with 14 bases between. The CDR3, as DNA: TGTGCCAGCAAGGGGGGCACGGGGGAGCAGTACTTC. This translates into CASKGGTGEQYF.